These T cell receptor beta chains were read from a single sample in a study of response to subunit inactivated influenza vaccine. One entry per CDR3 protein, called by TCRdb with MiXCR from the RT-PCR reads. The sample has around 190,000 distinct CDR3 sequences, nearly 9.5% seen once. The source material was non-naive T cells sorted from PBMCs, sampled on the day of vaccination. The receptor source for this set is a man over 45 who received an inactivated influenza vaccine. Each CDR3 is given with its conserved first and last residue. The D gene is left open where the match is weak. A clone size is listed for some rows: how often the clone was seen (once, few, many), or a class if it is expanded.

. | 18 | TRBJ2-6 | . | TRBV9 | CASSGRDGPLLRANVLTF | TGTGCCAGCAGCGGAAGAGACGGACCTCTTTTAAGAGCCAACGTCCTGACTTTC
few | 15 | TRBJ1-2 | . | TRBV5-5 | CASSVGGGSNYGYTF | TGTGCCAGCAGCGTCGGGGGTGGAAGTAACTATGGCTACACCTTC
few | 15 | TRBJ1-2 | TRBD1 | TRBV24-1 | CATSDPNRGLNGYTF | TGTGCCACCAGTGATCCCAACAGGGGGCTGAATGGCTACACCTTC
. | 15 | TRBJ2-1 | . | TRBV4-3 | CASSEDPSSYNEQFF | TGCGCCAGCAGCGAGGACCCGAGCTCCTACAATGAGCAGTTCTTC
few | 16 | TRBJ1-2 | . | TRBV4-2 | CASSEEVTGSNYGYTF | TGTGCCAGCAGCGAAGAAGTGACAGGATCTAACTATGGCTACACCTTC
. | 16 | TRBJ2-3 | TRBD2 | TRBV5-4 | CASSLGLAGPTDTQYF | TGTGCCAGCAGCTTGGGACTAGCGGGGCCCACAGATACGCAGTATTTT
. | 15 | TRBJ2-2 | TRBD2 | TRBV12-3/TRBV12-4 | CASSLRSGGTGELFF | TGTGCCAGCAGTTTAAGGTCCGGGGGGACCGGGGAGCTGTTTTTT
many | 16 | TRBJ2-7 | TRBD2 | TRBV5-1 | CASSLHGEGLPYEQYF | TGCGCCAGCAGCTTGCATGGGGAGGGCCTCCCCTACGAGCAGTACTTC
few | 11 | TRBJ1-2 | . | TRBV20-1 | CSARQGVGYTF | TGCAGTGCTAGACAGGGAGTTGGCTACACCTTC
few | 15 | TRBJ2-3 | . | TRBV10-3 | CAISEGQATTDTQYF | TGTGCCATCAGTGAGGGCCAGGCCACCACAGATACGCAGTATTTT
. | 15 | TRBJ2-3 | . | TRBV11-2 | CASSQDGQRADTQYF | TGTGCCAGCAGCCAAGACGGACAGAGGGCAGATACGCAGTATTTT
. | 14 | TRBJ2-6 | . | TRBV20-1 | CSATPFSGANVLTF | TGCAGTGCCACCCCCTTCTCTGGGGCCAACGTCCTGACTTTC
few | 14 | TRBJ1-5 | . | TRBV6-2/TRBV6-3 | CASSYGADNQPQHF | TGTGCCAGCAGTTATGGTGCAGACAATCAGCCCCAGCATTTT
. | 13 | TRBJ1-5 | . | TRBV5-8 | CASSPTPSQPQHF | TGTGCCAGCAGCCCTACTCCCAGCCAGCCCCAGCATTTT
. | 13 | TRBJ2-5 | . | TRBV6-1 | CASTGRGKETQYF | TGTGCCAGCACGGGCAGGGGCAAAGAGACCCAGTACTTC
many | 14 | TRBJ1-1 | . | TRBV12-3/TRBV12-4 | CASSLGNGVTEAFF | TGTGCCAGCAGCCTAGGGAATGGGGTCACTGAAGCTTTCTTT
many | 14 | TRBJ1-5 | . | TRBV27 | CASSLRAGTGPQHF | TGTGCCAGCAGTTTAAGGGCAGGTACCGGCCCCCAGCATTTT
many | 14 | TRBJ2-1 | TRBD2 | TRBV5-6 | CASSPWTSYNEQFF | TGTGCCAGCAGCCCATGGACTAGTTACAATGAGCAGTTCTTC
. | 15 | TRBJ2-5 | . | TRBV20-1 | CSASNLRNPSNTQYF | TGCAGTGCTAGCAACCTCAGGAACCCCAGTAATACCCAGTACTTC
many | 18 | TRBJ2-1 | TRBD2 | TRBV11-1 | CASSLGGVWLAGTNEQFF | TGTGCCAGCAGCTTGGGGGGTGTGTGGCTAGCGGGGACCAATGAGCAGTTCTTC
many | 16 | TRBJ2-7 | TRBD1 | TRBV7-9 | CASSLALGQGTHEQYF | TGTGCCAGCAGCTTAGCGTTGGGACAGGGGACGCACGAGCAGTACTTC
few | 12 | TRBJ1-1 | . | TRBV29-1 | CSVEGRGGEAFF | TGCAGCGTTGAAGGTAGGGGCGGGGAAGCTTTCTTT
many | 14 | TRBJ2-5 | . | TRBV3-1 | CASSQGTFQETQYF | TGTGCCAGCAGCCAAGGGACTTTCCAAGAGACCCAGTACTTC
few | 15 | TRBJ1-1 | . | TRBV12-3/TRBV12-4 | CASTRALGRDTEAFF | TGTGCCAGCACCCGGGCTTTGGGAAGGGACACTGAAGCTTTCTTT
many | 16 | TRBJ2-3 | . | TRBV7-9 | CASSSPRAGLRDTQYF | TGTGCCAGCAGCTCCCCCCGGGCTGGACTACGAGATACGCAGTATTTT
many | 15 | TRBJ2-5 | TRBD1 | TRBV7-2 | CASSLRQGRRETQYF | TGTGCCAGCAGCTTACGACAGGGAAGGCGGGAGACCCAGTACTTC
few | 15 | TRBJ2-6 | . | TRBV10-3 | CAISDRDSGANVLTF | TGTGCCATCAGTGACAGGGACTCTGGGGCCAACGTCCTGACTTTC
. | 15 | TRBJ2-7 | . | TRBV9 | CASSVAGAPSDEQYF | TGTGCCAGCAGCGTAGCAGGGGCGCCCTCGGACGAGCAGTACTTC
few | 15 | TRBJ2-3 | . | TRBV5-6 | CASSLDQGFADTQYF | TGTGCCAGCAGCTTGGACCAGGGGTTCGCAGATACGCAGTATTTT
many | 16 | TRBJ2-3 | TRBD2 | TRBV7-2 | CASSLAASGSTDTQYF | TGTGCCAGCAGCTTAGCCGCTAGCGGGAGCACAGATACGCAGTATTTT
few | 17 | TRBJ2-7 | TRBD1 | TRBV6-1 | CASSGLLRQGLTYEQYF | TGTGCCAGCAGTGGACTTCTCCGACAGGGTCTTACCTACGAGCAGTACTTC
few | 13 | TRBJ2-5 | . | TRBV20-1 | CSARWARQETQYF | TGCAGTGCTAGATGGGCACGTCAAGAGACCCAGTACTTC
. | 12 | TRBJ2-5 | TRBD1 | TRBV27 | CASRTGMQTQYF | TGTGCCAGCAGGACAGGGATGCAGACCCAGTACTTC